The TCR beta chain under discussion was sequenced for a study of cytomegalovirus exposure and HLA in healthy donors. Findings of the study overall: Donor immune exposure was known only as CMV serostatus. Later analysis suggested links between common viral pathogens and several top significant clusters.

J was trimmed by 4 bases and V by 5 bases; bases with no gene match: 6. Germline V CDR1 and CDR2: SGHVS, FQNEAQ. The CDR3 covers 15 residues. In the PCR, 60 Vbeta and 13 Jbeta primers were used. Method: immunoSEQ multiplex PCR; TCRdb's copy keeps in-frame clones and lacks some. The table has around 76,000 clones, about 70% seen once. As for this clone: Its target is unknown.

This TCR derives from a man in his forties in good health and CMV-seropositive. The sample taken for sequencing was PBMCs. The gene calls are TRBV7-8 and TRBJ1-5, with TRBD1 matching 9 bases. DNA for the CDR3: TGTGCCAGCAGCATACAGGGGGCGAGGAATCAGCCCCAGCATTTT. Protein sequence: CASSIQGARNQPQHF.